Sequencing of this T cell receptor beta chain was carried out in a study of T cells in Graves' hyperthyroidism and ophthalmopathy. Under 3 months was the duration of disease in ophthalmopathy patients, who also had a Clinical Activity Score of at least 3 and a NOSPECS grade of at least 4. 10 ml of fresh peripheral blood supplied the PBMCs. V lost 2 bases, J lost 9 bases, and 20 bases lay in between. Germline CDR1 is SGHRS and CDR2 is YFSETQ. The CDR3 is 15 residues long. The sample holds a few counts of this clonotype. Amplification of TCR beta CDR3 regions was performed using RNA transcripts as template. Researchers ran a first-round RT-PCR on the TCR CDR3 using the HTBI primer set. TCRdb re-analysed the multiplex PCR reads in MiXCR, keeping a single row per CDR3 protein. The table has about 370,000 distinct CDR3 sequences, roughly 15% seen once.

The TCR was taken from a woman aged 55-69 years with Graves' ophthalmopathy. V gene TRBV5-1 combines with J gene TRBJ2-5, with TRBD2 as a possible D gene (5 bases). What was sequenced was blood. The CDR3 nucleotides are TGCGCCAGCAGCTTTGGAGCGGCAGAAGAGACGGCCCAGTACTTC. As protein: CASSFGAAEETAQYF.